The clone carrying this T cell receptor (beta chain) was detected a few times. This record belongs to a study of control samples from healthy donors and cancer patients. The trim removed 6 bases at V and 1 base at J, leaving 2 bases unmatched. The CDR3 has 15 residues. In germline, CDR1 is KGHDR, CDR2 SFDVKD. Libraries were prepared by immunoSEQ multiplex PCR; TCRdb keeps only in-frame clonotypes and omits some of them. This table has approximately 68,000 clones, approximately 83% appearing once. This TCR derives from a man aged 55 to 69 in good health. Sequenced sample: blood. The chain joins TRBV24-1 to TRBJ2-1; the match to TRBD1 covers 10 bases. The CDR3 coding sequence is TGTGCCACCAGTTCGGGACAGGGGTCCTACAATGAGCAGTTCTTC. This gives the protein CATSSGQGSYNEQFF.